This TCR beta chain was identified in a study of shared clonotypes between healthy human individuals (TCRdb year 2020). Describing the broader study: A couple of women and a few men aged 18 to 49 years were included in the cohort. For each donor, CD4 naive and CD4 memory were each run on three plates, CD8 naive on two plates, and CD8 memory on one plate. To increase sequencing depth and limit assay-specific biases, different laboratories used diverse techniques to prepare libraries and sequence TCR repertoires. Blood TCR repertoires of about 5 healthy adults were deeply sequenced to estimate repertoire size and the extent of clonotype sharing between individuals. Between about 0.85 and 9.5 billion PBMCs per donor were obtained by leukapheresis.

CD8 naive samples consisted of CD45RO-negative cells that were positively selected for CCR7, yielding a CD45RA+CCR7+ population without TemRA cells. The donors were healthy, HIV-negative adults who had no recently reported acute infections or vaccinations. Every donor was a Caucasian adult living in Nashville, Tennessee, USA. Blood was obtained by leukapheresis, after which PBMCs were separated by Ficoll-Histopaque density gradient centrifugation and cryopreserved in liquid nitrogen vapor phase. Analytical flow cytometry was used to check the purity and quantity of every magnetically sorted T cell population. From each sorted fraction, genomic DNA was isolated and quantified by UV absorbance on a Nanodrop 2000c. Study-level results and caveats: Pairwise subsampling led to the expectation that sequencing depth would affect the degree of clonotype sharing among donors. Estimated clonotype richness was generally larger for naive than for memory subsets. Compared with non-shared clonotypes, clonotypes shared by all four sorted-subset donors had higher generation probabilities. Even with the large sequencing depth, rarefaction of the sorted-subset datasets indicated that sequencing was incomplete. The genetic and exposure-history diversity represented was limited by the small number of donors. About 5% of naive CD4, 3.5% of naive CD8, approximately 2.2% of memory CD4, and about 0.4% of memory CD8 clonotypes were shared across several donors. Sampling was restricted to blood, and TCR repertoires in tissue are likely to differ from TCR repertoires in blood.

A word on this clone: Its recognized antigen is unknown. Base quality data are lacking; no much larger clone is found one base away.

TCR CDR3 regions were amplified from genomic DNA by multiplex PCR using the deep immunoSEQ assay. For each cell subset, the extracted genomic DNA was distributed evenly across all wells of several immunoSEQ 96-well plates, and each plate served as one replicate. Each replicate PCR for sorted subsets received roughly 0.2 ug genomic DNA, equal to tens of thousands of T cell genomes. The purified libraries were quantified using a Qubit 3.0 fluorometer, sized with a Bioanalyzer 2100, and then quantified again using the KAPA Library Quantification kit. Every immunoSEQ 96-well plate was sequenced on a dedicated single-read 150-cycle Illumina NextSeq 550 flow cell. Regarding the original processing steps: The immunoSEQ output contained only junctional sequences without quality scores, so filtering could not match that applied to full-length reads. To assign V/J genes and CDR3, sequences were annotated using PyIR, a Python wrapper for IgBLAST v1.9, with IMGT germline references. Reads with weak V/J assignments (E-value above 1e-6), missing CDR3, stop codons, out-of-frame junctions, or ambiguous translated residues were removed. V3J clonotypes were defined as sequences sharing an identical inferred V gene, J gene, and CDR3 amino acid sequence. Percentage overlap between repertoires was calculated by dividing the number of shared unique clonotypes by the size of the smaller repertoire. Richness of each repertoire was evaluated using RTK rarefaction, the Chao1 estimator, and Recon v2.1 estimates of unobserved clonotypes. Generation probabilities for all TCRbeta clonotypes obtained by the gDNA method from several donors were computed using OLGA. TCRdb carries this immuneACCESS record with in-frame sequences only. Its versions omit some clonotypes, under half of them owing to an unresolved V gene in the studies checked, with the rest unexplained. V, J and clone size are those of that table, while D and trimming were read from the DNA. This sample gives around 2.1 million clones in total; around 93% of them show up just once. The ten largest account for around 1.7% of the sample.

Unmatched junction bases come to 8, with V trimmed by 2 bases and J by 2 bases. Taken from the germline V gene, the CDR1 and CDR2 loops are SGHRS and YFSETQ. The cysteine opens and the phenylalanine closes a CDR3 of 17 amino acids. Only CDR3 DNA is held: 51 bases, read in frame from base 1. Recombination joined TRBV5-1 with TRBJ2-1; TRBD2 agrees with 9 junctional bases. This TCR was sampled from a man between 18 and 29 years old in good health. Some clones in this sample may be carry-over from other donors' samples. The sample consisted of naive CD8+ T cells from PBMCs. The meaning of the sample's cell subset or site label: CD45RA+CCR7+. The bases are TGCGCCAGCAGCTTAAAGAGGGCGGGAGGGCCCTACAATGAGCAGTTCTTC. The resulting protein is CASSLKRAGGPYNEQFF.